The 9 T cell receptor beta chains below were found in one sample sequenced in a study of blood T cells in healthy people across ages. A second 7 to 11 cycle PCR used barcoded and J-beta primers. TCRdb re-derived calls from the 5' RACE reads in MiXCR, one entry per CDR3 protein. The repertoire holds hundreds of thousands of distinct CDR3 sequences, with approximately 30% as singletons. Sequenced sample: blood. The receptor source for this set is an elderly woman in good health.

CDR3 DNA sequence: TGCAGTGCTAGAGACATCACCGGGGAGCTGTTTTTT. This translates into CSARDITGELFF. The chain recombines TRBV20-1 with TRBJ2-2, with D unresolved. This CDR3 is built from 12 residues. Germline-derived CDR1 and CDR2 are DFQATT and SNEGSKA (reference sequence). V lost 0 bases, J lost 4 bases, and 3 bases lay in between.

This clonotype was picked up many times. This chain connects TRBV29-1 to TRBJ2-7; 9 nucleotides line up with TRBD1. CDR3 length equals 16 residues. CDR1 and CDR2 (germline): SQVTM, ANQGSEA. The V gene end was trimmed by 6 bases and the J gene end by 0 bases; junction bases not matched to a gene: 12. The CDR3 protein is CSVSDRGRTTSYEQYF. DNA for the CDR3: TGCAGCGTCTCGGACAGGGGCCGAACGACCTCCTACGAGCAGTACTTC.

A remark on this clonotype: An end of the junction does not agree with germline; a read error may underlie this. The rearrangement joins TRBV20-1 to TRBJ1-4, with D tentatively TRBD1 (5 bases). Germline V CDR1 and CDR2: DFQATT, SNEGSKA (reference sequence). There are 18 residues in the CDR3. CDR3 in DNA: TGCAGTGCCAAGAGTGAGAAGGGGCCAATTGCAACTAATGAAAAACGGTTTTTT. It encodes CSAKSEKGPIATNEKRFF.

A word on this clonotype: A much bigger clone sits one base away, suggesting this may be a read error. The chain couples TRBV7-7 to TRBJ2-5; 8 bases are shared with TRBD2. The J call may be wrong; the DNA end is better matched by TRBJ2-1. In germline, CDR1 is SSHAT, CDR2 FNYEAQ (reference sequence). CDR3 length: 16 residues. CDR3 amino acids: CASSVGQRGTEETQFF. The DNA of the CDR3 is TGTGCTAGCAGCGTAGGCCAGCGGGGGACCGAAGAGACCCAGTTCTTC.

This clonotype was found once. The V gene is TRBV7-2, the J gene TRBJ2-5; D unresolved. The CDR3 loop spans 14 amino acids. V lost 3 bases, J lost 2 bases, and 10 bases lay in between. Germline CDR1 and CDR2: SGHTA and FQGNSA. The CDR3 region is CASSLKGLQETQYF. Written as DNA, the CDR3 is TGTGCCAGCAGCTTGAAGGGCCTTCAAGAGACCCAGTACTTC.

There are many counts of this clonotype. This may be a read error, as it is one base from a much larger clone. V gene TRBV5-1 combines with J gene TRBJ2-1; no clear D. Trimming took off 2 bases at V and 10 bases at J, with 7 bases between the two ends. The length of the CDR3 is 11 residues. Per the germline V gene, CDR1 is SGHRS and CDR2 is YFSETQ. The CDR3 loop reads CASSFRAEQFF. The DNA for the CDR3 is TGCGCCAGCAGCTTCCGAGCGGAGCAGTTCTTC.

In its sample, this clonotype was seen many times. The rearrangement links TRBV28 to TRBJ1-6; unclear D gene. The CDR3 extends over 15 amino acids. The germline gives CDR1 MDHEN, CDR2 SYDVKM. V was shortened by 8 bases and J by 0 bases, with 11 bases between the two germline ends. The CDR3 DNA reads TGTGCCAGCTTAGGCCCCTCCTCCTATAATTCACCCCTCCACTTT. Its translation is CASLGPSSYNSPLHF.

With respect to this clonotype: This could be a read error, since a much larger clone is one nucleotide away. This chain connects TRBV6-5 to TRBJ2-5; D uncertain. The CDR3 length is 14 residues. Trimming pared 5 bases from V and 5 bases from J, leaving 15 bases between. CDR1 is MNHEY, CDR2 SVGAGI, per germline. In DNA form, the CDR3 reads TGTGCCAGCAGTCCACGCGTGGGCTCGGAGACCCAGTACTTC. Protein sequence: CASSPRVGSETQYF.

This clonotype has ten or more counts. The V and J genes are TRBV9 and TRBJ2-4, with TRBD1 identical over 8 bases. Germline V CDR1 and CDR2: SGDLS, YYNGEE. The CDR3 has 16 residues. The trim removed 4 bases at V and 1 base at J, leaving 7 bases unmatched. The CDR3 nucleotides read TGTGCCAGCAGCACCTCAGGGGGCGCTGCCAAAAACATTCAGTACTTC. It yields the protein CASSTSGGAAKNIQYF.